This T cell receptor (beta chain) comes out of a study of cytomegalovirus exposure and HLA in healthy donors. About the study: Later analysis reported that the approximately 110 validation repertoires shared the platform of the 650 to 700 first-cohort repertoires. General observations from the study: TCR beta chains numbering under 200 were designated cytomegalovirus-associated. Usually a TCR sequence was rare, but some public TCRs were found in many donors.

This CDR3 comprises 16 residues. V lost 1 base and J lost 2, with 12 bases in between. CDR1 is LGHNA, CDR2 YSLEER, per germline. Generated by immunoSEQ multiplex PCR, the TCRdb table keeps only in-frame clones and is missing some. Here the sample spans under 400,000 clones, approximately 85% being singletons. A remark on this clone: Its cognate antigen is unknown.

The chain uses TRBV4-3 and TRBJ2-1, with D possibly being TRBD2 (7 bases). Sequencing was done on a sample of PBMCs. The source of this sequence is a man in his thirties or forties in good health and CMV-seronegative. The CDR3 is CASSQGAGAAYNEQFF. The CDR3 DNA reads TGCGCCAGCAGCCAAGGGGCGGGGGCCGCCTACAATGAGCAGTTCTTC.